The clone carrying this T cell receptor (beta chain) showed up many times. This sample was included in a study of blood T cell repertoires in COVID-19. Whole-study context: Sites in the United States, Italy and Spain provided acute and convalescent COVID-19 samples. Sources were T cells, B-cell-depleted T cells, or PBMCs; the material itself was cDNA or gDNA.

The protocol was immunoSEQ multiplex PCR, while the TCRdb copy is restricted to in-frame clones and leaves out a portion. This table has fewer than 250,000 clones, 80% to 90% appearing once. The TCR was taken from a man between 50 and 59 years old with active or convalescent COVID-19. Sequenced: peripheral blood.

CDR3 nucleotide sequence: TGTGCCAGCAGCTGGCGGTGGGGCGATAATTCACCCCTCCACTTT. This translates into CASSWRWGDNSPLHF. This chain links TRBV5-6 with TRBJ1-6; a possible D gene is TRBD1 (5 bases). CDR3 length: 15 residues. Trimming left V 3 bases short and J 5 bases short, with 12 bases between. The germline CDR1 and CDR2 sequences are SGHDT and YYEEEE.